This T cell receptor beta chain was sequenced in a study of response to subunit inactivated influenza vaccine. Germline lookup yields CDR1 LGHDT and CDR2 YNNKEL (reference sequence). V lost 4 bases, J lost 4 bases, and 3 bases stayed unmatched. The CDR3 contains 15 residues. TCRdb processed the RT-PCR reads anew with MiXCR; each CDR3 protein has one entry. The sample contains under 200,000 distinct CDR3 sequences, 12% of which appear only once. General observations from the study: A suggestion made by the authors is that each seasonal influenza vaccination recruits few new T cells.

This clonotype occurred a few times. Antigen: not known. The sample was also linked to a second study, of T cells expressing NK-cell markers. According to that study: UMIs accompanied the 5'RACE template switching by which TCR beta cDNA was made. According to the study, TCR beta repertoires originated from sorted CD3+CD56+NKG2C+, CD3+CD56+NKG2C- and CD3+CD56-NKG2C+ T cells. The study left the HCMV specificity of expanded NKG2C+ T cell clones unresolved.

This sample comprised CD8+ T cells sorted from PBMCs, obtained 12 days after vaccination. The gene calls are TRBV3-1 and TRBJ2-2, with TRBD1 matching 10 bases. This sequence originates from a man aged 45-60 years who received an inactivated influenza vaccine. CDR3 coding DNA: TGTGCCAGCAGCCGACAGGGGGCGGGCACCGGGGAGCTGTTTTTT. Its translation: CASSRQGAGTGELFF.